This T cell receptor beta chain was obtained from a study of cytomegalovirus exposure and HLA in healthy donors. General observations from the study: Most TCR sequences showed up rarely, but some public TCRs showed up in many donors. Apparent HLA restriction characterized most CMV-associated TCR beta chains in a later analysis. Among immune exposure information, only CMV serostatus was available.

Comments on this clone: As yet, its antigen is unknown.

CDR1 and CDR2 (germline): SGDLS, YYNGEE. The CDR3 sequence is 15 residues long. J was trimmed by 2 bases and V by 4 bases; bases with no gene match: 6. This PCR relied on a set of 60 Vbeta primers and 13 Jbeta primers. Here immunoSEQ multiplex PCR was the method, and the copy in TCRdb shows in-frame clones only, minus some. The sample has over 100,000 clones, roughly 76% seen once. The chain carries TRBV9 and TRBJ1-2; 9 nucleotides align to TRBD1. The sequenced sample was PBMCs. The TCR originated in a woman aged 45-59 years in good health and CMV-seropositive. DNA of the CDR3: TGTGCCAGCAGCCCCCGGGACAGGGAAAACTATGGCTACACCTTC. It encodes CASSPRDRENYGYTF.